This T cell receptor beta chain was sequenced for a study of blood T cells in healthy people across ages. CDR3 size: 15 residues. With V trimmed by 3 bases and J by 5 bases, 7 bases remained unmatched. CDR1 and CDR2 from the germline V gene are KGHDR and SFDVKD. For the second PCR, which ran for roughly 6 to 12 cycles, a sample-barcoded 5' primer and a J-beta primer mix were used. In TCRdb, the 5' RACE reads were re-called with MiXCR into one record per CDR3 protein. The data hold about 1.4 million distinct CDR3 sequences, with around 59% observed a single time. Total RNA amounts of at least 6 micrograms were extracted per sample.

This rearrangement joins TRBV24-1 to TRBJ2-5, with TRBD1 identical over 8 bases. Sample: blood. The sequence came from a man younger than 30 in good health. DNA of the CDR3: TGTGCCACCAGTGATAACAGGGGGATTTGGGAGACCCAGTACTTC. Its translation is CATSDNRGIWETQYF.